The clone carrying this T cell receptor (beta chain) turned up a few times. Antigen specificity is unknown. Measured with immunoSEQ multiplex PCR; TCRdb has only the in-frame clones, and not every one. The repertoire holds over 75,000 clones, around 88% seen once, with 3% to 4% in the top ten. During the collection period, no donor immune events like infections were recorded. Unmatched junction bases numbered 2, after V lost 6 bases and J lost 3 bases. The CDR3 totals 13 residues. Looked up from germline, CDR1 is SNHLY and CDR2 is FYNNEI. The data originate from a study of identifying expanded T cells in peripheral blood. Findings of the study overall: Roughly 1.2 clones differed between technical replicates, versus roughly 16 and 20 over time. Across healthy donors, higher total template counts meant significantly greater approximately two-week count variance.

The sample comprised blood. This chain joins TRBV2 and TRBJ1-2; 9 bases line up with TRBD1. The clonotype comes from a person aged 18 to 70 in good health. CDR3 amino acids: CASSGDRDYGYTF. The CDR3 bases are TGTGCCAGCAGCGGGGACAGGGACTATGGCTACACCTTC.